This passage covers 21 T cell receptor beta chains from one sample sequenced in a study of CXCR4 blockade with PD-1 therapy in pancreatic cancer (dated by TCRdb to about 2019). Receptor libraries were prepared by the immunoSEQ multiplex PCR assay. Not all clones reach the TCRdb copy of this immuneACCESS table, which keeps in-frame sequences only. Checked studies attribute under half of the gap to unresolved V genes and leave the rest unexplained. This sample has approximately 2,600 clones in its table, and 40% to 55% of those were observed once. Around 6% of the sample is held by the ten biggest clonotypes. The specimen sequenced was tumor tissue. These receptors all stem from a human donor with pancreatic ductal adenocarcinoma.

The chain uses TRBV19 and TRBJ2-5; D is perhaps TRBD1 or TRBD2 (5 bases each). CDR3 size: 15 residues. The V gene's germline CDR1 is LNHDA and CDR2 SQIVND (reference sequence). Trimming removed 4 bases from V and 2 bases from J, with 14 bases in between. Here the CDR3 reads CASSRGTDLQETQYF. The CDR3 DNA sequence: TGTGCCAGTAGTAGGGGGACGGATCTGCAAGAGACCCAGTACTTC. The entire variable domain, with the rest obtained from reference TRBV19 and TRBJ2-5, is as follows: DGGITQSPKYLFRKEGQNVTLSCEQNLNHDAMYWYRQDPGQGLRLIYYSQIVNDFQKGDIAEGYSVSREKKESFPLTVTSAQKNPTAFYLCASSRGTDLQETQYFGPGTRLLVL.

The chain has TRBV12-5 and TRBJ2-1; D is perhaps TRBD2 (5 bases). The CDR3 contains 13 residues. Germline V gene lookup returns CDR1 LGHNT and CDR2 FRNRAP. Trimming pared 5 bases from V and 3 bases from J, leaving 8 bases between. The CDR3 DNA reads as TGTGCTAGTGGTCACCGGGACTACAATGAGCAGTTCTTC. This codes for CASGHRDYNEQFF.

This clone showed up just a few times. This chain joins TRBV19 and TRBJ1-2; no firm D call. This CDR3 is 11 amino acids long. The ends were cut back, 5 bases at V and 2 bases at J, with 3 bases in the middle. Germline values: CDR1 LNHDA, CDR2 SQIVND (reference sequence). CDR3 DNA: TGTGCCAGTAGTGACAACTATGGCTACACCTTC. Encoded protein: CASSDNYGYTF.

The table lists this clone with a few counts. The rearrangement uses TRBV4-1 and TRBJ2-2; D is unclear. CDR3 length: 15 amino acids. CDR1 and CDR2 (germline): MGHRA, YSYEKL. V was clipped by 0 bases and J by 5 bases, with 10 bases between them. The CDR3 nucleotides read TGCGCCAGCAGCCAAGAATTCCCGAGTACCGGGGAGCTGTTTTTT. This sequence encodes CASSQEFPSTGELFF.

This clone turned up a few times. The chain's CDR3 is CASSYPGTGRAFF. CDR3 nucleotides: TGTGCCAGCAGTTACCCGGGTACGGGAAGAGCTTTCTTT. This chain links TRBV6-8 with TRBJ1-1; D gene ambiguous. Germline CDR1 and CDR2: MNHGY and SAAAGT. V lost 2 bases, J lost 10 bases, and 14 bases lay in between. The CDR3 has 13 residues.

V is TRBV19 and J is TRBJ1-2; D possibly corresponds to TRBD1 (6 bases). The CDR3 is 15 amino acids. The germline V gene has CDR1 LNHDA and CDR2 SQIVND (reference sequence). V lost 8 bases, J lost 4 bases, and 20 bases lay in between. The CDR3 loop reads CASGDPTGSSYGYTF. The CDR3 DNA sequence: TGTGCCAGTGGGGATCCCACAGGGTCCAGCTATGGCTACACCTTC. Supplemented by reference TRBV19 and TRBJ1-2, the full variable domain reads DGGITQSPKYLFRKEGQNVTLSCEQNLNHDAMYWYRQDPGQGLRLIYYSQIVNDFQKGDIAEGYSVSREKKESFPLTVTSAQKNPTAFYLCASGDPTGSSYGYTFGSGTRLTVV.

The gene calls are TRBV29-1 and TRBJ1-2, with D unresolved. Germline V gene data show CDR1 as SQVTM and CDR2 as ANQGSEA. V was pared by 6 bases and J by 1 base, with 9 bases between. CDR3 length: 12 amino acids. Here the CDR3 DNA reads TGCAGCGTGGAGAACTATAACTATGGCTACACCTTC. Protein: CSVENYNYGYTF. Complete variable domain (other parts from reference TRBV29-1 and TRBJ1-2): SAVISQKPSRDICQRGTSLTIQCQVDSQVTMMFWYRQQPGQSLTLIATANQGSEATYESGFVIDKFPISRPNLTFSTLTVSNMSPEDSSIYLCSVENYNYGYTFGSGTRLTVV.

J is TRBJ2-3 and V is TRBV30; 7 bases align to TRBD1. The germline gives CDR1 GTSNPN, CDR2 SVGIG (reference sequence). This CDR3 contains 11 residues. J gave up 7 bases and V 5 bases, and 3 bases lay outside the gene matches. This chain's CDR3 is CAWATGYTQYF. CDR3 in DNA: TGTGCCTGGGCGACAGGGTATACGCAGTATTTT. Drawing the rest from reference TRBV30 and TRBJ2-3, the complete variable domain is SQTIHQWPATLVQPVGSPLSLECTVEGTSNPNLYWYRQAAGRGLQLLFYSVGIGQISSEVPQNLSASRPQDRQFILSSKKLLLSDSGFYLCAWATGYTQYFGPGTRLTVL.

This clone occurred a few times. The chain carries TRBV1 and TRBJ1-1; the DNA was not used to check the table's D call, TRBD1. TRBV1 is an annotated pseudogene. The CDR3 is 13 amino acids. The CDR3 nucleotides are TGCGCCAGCAGCTCTAGCGACAGGGGGCGAGCTTTCTTT. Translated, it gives CASSSSDRGRAFF.

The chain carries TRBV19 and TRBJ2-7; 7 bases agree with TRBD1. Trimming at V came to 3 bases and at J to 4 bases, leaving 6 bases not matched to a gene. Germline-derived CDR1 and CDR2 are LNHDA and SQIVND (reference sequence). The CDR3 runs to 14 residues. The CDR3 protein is CASSIGQVSYEQYF. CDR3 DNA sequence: TGTGCCAGTAGTATTGGACAGGTTTCATACGAGCAGTACTTC.

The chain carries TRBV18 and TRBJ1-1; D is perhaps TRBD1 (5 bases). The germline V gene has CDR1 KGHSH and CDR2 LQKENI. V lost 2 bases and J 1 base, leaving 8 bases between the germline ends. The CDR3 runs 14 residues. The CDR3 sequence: CASSPSGQNTEAFF. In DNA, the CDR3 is TGTGCCAGCTCACCATCAGGGCAGAACACTGAAGCTTTCTTT. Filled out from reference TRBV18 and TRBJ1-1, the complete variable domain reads NAGVMQNPRHLVRRRGQEARLRCSPMKGHSHVYWYRQLPEEGLKFMVYLQKENIIDESGMPKERFSAEFPKEGPSILRIQQVVRGDSAAYFCASSPSGQNTEAFFGQGTRLTVV.

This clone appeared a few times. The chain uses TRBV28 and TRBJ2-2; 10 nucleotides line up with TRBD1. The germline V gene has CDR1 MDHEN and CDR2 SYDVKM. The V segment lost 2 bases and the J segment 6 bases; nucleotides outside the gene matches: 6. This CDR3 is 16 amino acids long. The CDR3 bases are TGTGCCAGCAGTTTAGCCGGGACAGGGGTCCCCGGGGAGCTGTTTTTT. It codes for CASSLAGTGVPGELFF.

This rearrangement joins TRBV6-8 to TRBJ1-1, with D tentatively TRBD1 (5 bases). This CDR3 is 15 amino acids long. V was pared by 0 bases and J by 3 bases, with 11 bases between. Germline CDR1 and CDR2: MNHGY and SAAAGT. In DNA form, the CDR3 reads TGTGCCAGCAGTTACTCACCAGGGCCCCACACTGAAGCTTTCTTT. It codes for CASSYSPGPHTEAFF.

The CDR3 protein is CASRVDSVGGYTF. CDR3 DNA: TGTGCCAGCCGCGTTGACAGTGTGGGGGGCTACACCTTC. The chain carries TRBV18 and TRBJ1-2; tentatively, D is TRBD1 (5 bases). Trimming left V 8 bases short and J 8 bases short, with 18 bases between. Germline V gene lookup returns CDR1 KGHSH and CDR2 LQKENI. The CDR3 is made up of 13 amino acids.

The CDR3 protein is CASSESGGGGARNEQFF. The CDR3 DNA follows: TGCGCCAGCAGTGAGTCTGGTGGCGGGGGGGCTCGGAATGAGCAGTTCTTC. The V gene is TRBV10-2, the J gene TRBJ2-1; 9 bases match TRBD2. The CDR3 is 17 amino acids. The V and J ends lost 0 bases and 7 bases, in that order; junction bases with no gene match: 10. Germline V lookup: CDR1 WSHSY, CDR2 SAAADI.

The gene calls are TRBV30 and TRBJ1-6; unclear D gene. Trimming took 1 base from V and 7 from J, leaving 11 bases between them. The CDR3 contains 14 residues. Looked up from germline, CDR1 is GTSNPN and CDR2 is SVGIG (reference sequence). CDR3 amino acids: CAWSGRGGNSPLHF. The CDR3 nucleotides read TGTGCCTGGAGTGGTCGGGGAGGGAATTCACCCCTCCACTTT.

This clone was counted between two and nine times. The CDR3 reads CAISESIAVPYNEQFF. The covered CDR3 bases are TGTGCCATCAGTGAGTCGATAGCGGTGCCCTACAATGAGCAGTTC. The chain is built from TRBV10-3 and TRBJ2-1, with a tentative D call TRBD2 (6 bases). Read sequence stops 1 residue before the CDR3 end, and the germline J gene provides the missing end. This CDR3 spans 16 amino acids. Trimming removed 0 bases from V and 2 bases from J, with 11 bases in between. Germline loops: CDR1 ENHRY, CDR2 SYGVKD.

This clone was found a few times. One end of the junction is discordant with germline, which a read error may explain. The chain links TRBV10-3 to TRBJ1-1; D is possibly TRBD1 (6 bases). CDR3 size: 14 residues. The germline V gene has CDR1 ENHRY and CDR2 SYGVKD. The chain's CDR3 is CASSEVVGAGLAFF. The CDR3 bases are TGTGCCAGCAGTGAGGTCGTGGGGGCAGGGCTAGCTTTCTTT.

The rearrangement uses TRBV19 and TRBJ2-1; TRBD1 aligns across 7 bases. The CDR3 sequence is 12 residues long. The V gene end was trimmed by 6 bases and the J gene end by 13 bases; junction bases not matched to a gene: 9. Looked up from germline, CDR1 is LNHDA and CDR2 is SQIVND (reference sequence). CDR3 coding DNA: TGTGCCAGTAGCCCCTCCGGGACAGTTCAGTTCTTC. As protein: CASSPSGTVQFF.

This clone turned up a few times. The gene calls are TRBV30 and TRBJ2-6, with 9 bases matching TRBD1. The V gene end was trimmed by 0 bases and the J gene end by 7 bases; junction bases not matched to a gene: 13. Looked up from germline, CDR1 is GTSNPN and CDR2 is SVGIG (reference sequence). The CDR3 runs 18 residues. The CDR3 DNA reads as TGTGCCTGGAGTGTTGGGTGGGGACAGGGCTTTGGAGCCAACGTCCTGACTTTC. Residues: CAWSVGWGQGFGANVLTF.

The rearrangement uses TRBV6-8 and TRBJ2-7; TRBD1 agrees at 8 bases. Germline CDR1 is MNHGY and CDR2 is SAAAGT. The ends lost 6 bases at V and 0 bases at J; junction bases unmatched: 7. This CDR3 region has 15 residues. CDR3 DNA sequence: TGTGCCAGCAGGCCTCCGGGACAGGCCTCCTACGAGCAGTACTTC. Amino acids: CASRPPGQASYEQYF.